One TCR beta chain is described in this entry. Trimming took 6 bases from V and 5 from J, leaving 17 bases between them. There are 15 residues in the CDR3. CDR1 MNHEY and CDR2 SVGAGI come from the germline V gene. Sample time point: patch test 2, 6 weeks after DPC sensitization. Treatment reported: therapeutic diphenylcyclopropenone sensitization with weekly scalp DPC. Via MiXCR, TCRdb re-called the RACE reads, giving one row per CDR3 protein. The repertoire holds 90,000 to 110,000 distinct CDR3 sequences, with more than 7% as singletons. The source of the sample is a study of human T cells and chemical hapten exposure. Study summary: Alopecia areata, totalis and universalis patients, mostly female, were included.

The clonotype originates from a woman aged 40-49 years with alopecia areata. Some clones in this sample may be carry-over from other donors' samples. This specimen was whole blood, taken in connection with sensitization to the hapten diphenylcyclopropenone (DPC). The genes are TRBV6-5 and TRBJ2-4, with D possibly being TRBD1 (5 bases). The CDR3 DNA is TGTGCCAGCAGCCGAATGGCAGGGTACGAAAACATTCAGTACTTC. The encoded protein is CASSRMAGYENIQYF.